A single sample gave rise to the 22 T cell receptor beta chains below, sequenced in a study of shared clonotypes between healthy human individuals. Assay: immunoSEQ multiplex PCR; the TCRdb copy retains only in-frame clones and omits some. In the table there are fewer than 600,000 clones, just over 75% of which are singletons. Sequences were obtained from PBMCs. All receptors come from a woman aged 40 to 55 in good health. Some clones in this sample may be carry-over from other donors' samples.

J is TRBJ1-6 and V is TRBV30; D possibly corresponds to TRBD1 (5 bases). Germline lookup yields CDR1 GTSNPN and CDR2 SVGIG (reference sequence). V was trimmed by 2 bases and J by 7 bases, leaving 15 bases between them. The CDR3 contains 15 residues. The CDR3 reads CAWSIEGRVNSPLHF. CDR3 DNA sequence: TGTGCCTGGAGTATTGAGGGGCGCGTCAATTCACCCCTCCACTTT.

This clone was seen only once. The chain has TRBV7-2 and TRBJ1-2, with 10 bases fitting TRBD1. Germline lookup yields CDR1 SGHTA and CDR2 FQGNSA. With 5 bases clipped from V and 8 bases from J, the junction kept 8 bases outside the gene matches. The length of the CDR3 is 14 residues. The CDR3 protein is CASSRRMTGGGYTF. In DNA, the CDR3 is TGTGCCAGCAGCCGACGGATGACAGGGGGCGGCTACACCTTC. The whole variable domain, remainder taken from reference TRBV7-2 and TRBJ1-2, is GAGVSQSPSNKVTEKGKDVELRCDPISGHTALYWYRQSLGQGLEFLIYFQGNSAPDKSGLPSDRFSAERTGGSVSTLTIQRTQQEDSAVYLCASSRRMTGGGYTFGSGTRLTVV.

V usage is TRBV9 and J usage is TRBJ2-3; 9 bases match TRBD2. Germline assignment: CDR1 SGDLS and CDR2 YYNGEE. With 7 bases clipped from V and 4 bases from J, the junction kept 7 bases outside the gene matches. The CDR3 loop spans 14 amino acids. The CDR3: CASCGGRVADTQYF. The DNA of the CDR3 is TGTGCCAGCTGCGGCGGGAGGGTCGCAGATACGCAGTATTTT.

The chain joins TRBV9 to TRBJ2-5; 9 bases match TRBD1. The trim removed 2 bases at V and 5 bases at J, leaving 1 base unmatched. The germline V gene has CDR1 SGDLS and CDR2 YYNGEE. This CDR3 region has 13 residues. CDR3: CASSVDRGETQYF. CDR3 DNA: TGTGCCAGCAGCGTCGACAGGGGGGAGACCCAGTACTTC.

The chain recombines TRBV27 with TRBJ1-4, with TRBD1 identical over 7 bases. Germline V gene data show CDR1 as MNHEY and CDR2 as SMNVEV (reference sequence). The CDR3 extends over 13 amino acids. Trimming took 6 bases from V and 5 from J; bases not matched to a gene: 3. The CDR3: CASSWDRNEKLFF. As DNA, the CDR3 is TGTGCCAGCAGCTGGGACAGAAATGAAAAACTGTTTTTT.

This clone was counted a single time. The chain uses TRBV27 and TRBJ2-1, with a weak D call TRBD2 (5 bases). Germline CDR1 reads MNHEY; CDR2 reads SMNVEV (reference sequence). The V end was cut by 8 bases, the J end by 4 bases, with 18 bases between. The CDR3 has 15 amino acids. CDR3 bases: TGTGCCAGCCGGACCTTTTGGGAGCATTACAATGAGCAGTTCTTC. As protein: CASRTFWEHYNEQFF.

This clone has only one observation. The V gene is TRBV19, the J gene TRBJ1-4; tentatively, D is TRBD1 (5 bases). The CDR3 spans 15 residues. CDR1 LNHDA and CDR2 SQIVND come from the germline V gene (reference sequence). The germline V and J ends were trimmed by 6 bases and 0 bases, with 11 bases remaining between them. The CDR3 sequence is CASRPGSATNEKLFF. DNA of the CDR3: TGTGCCAGTAGGCCAGGGTCCGCAACTAATGAAAAACTGTTTTTT.

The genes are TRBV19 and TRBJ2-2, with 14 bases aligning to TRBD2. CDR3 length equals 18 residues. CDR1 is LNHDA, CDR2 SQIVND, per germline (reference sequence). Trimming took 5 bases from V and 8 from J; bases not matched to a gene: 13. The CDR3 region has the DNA TGTGCCAGTAGTCTGGCGACTAGCGGGAGGGCCGGTGCTGGGGAGCTGTTTTTT. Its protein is CASSLATSGRAGAGELFF.

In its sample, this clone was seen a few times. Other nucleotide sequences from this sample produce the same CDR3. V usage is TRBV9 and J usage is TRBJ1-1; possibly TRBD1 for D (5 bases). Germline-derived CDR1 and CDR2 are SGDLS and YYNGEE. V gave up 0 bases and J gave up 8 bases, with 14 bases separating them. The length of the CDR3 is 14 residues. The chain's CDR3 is CASSVAGEGTEAFF. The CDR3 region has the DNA TGTGCCAGCAGCGTAGCTGGGGAAGGGACCGAAGCTTTCTTT.

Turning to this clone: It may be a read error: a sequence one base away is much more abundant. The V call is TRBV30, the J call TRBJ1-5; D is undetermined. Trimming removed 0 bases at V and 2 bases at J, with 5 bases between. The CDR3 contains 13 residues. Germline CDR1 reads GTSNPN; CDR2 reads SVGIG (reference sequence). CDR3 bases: TGTGCCTGGAGTGTAGGGTGCAATCAGCCCCAGCATTTT. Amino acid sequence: CAWSVGCNQPQHF.

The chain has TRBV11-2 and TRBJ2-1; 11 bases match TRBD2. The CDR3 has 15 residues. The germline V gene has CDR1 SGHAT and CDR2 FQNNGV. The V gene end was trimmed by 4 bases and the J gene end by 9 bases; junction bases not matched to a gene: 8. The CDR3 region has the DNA TGTGCCAGCAGCTCGTTAGCGGGAGGGCTAGGTGAGCAGTTCTTC. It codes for CASSSLAGGLGEQFF.

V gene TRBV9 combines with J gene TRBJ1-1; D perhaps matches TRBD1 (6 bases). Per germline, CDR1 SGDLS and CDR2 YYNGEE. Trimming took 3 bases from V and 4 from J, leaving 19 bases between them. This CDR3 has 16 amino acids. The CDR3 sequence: CASSEGGRRGATEAFF. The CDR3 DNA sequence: TGTGCCAGCAGCGAGGGGGGCAGGCGGGGCGCCACTGAAGCTTTCTTT.

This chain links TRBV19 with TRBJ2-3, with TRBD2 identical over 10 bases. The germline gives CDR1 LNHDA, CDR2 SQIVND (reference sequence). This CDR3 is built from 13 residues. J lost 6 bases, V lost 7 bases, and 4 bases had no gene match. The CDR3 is CASTSGSGDTQYF. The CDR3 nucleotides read TGTGCCAGTACTAGCGGGAGTGGGGATACGCAGTATTTT. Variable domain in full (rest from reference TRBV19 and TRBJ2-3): DGGITQSPKYLFRKEGQNVTLSCEQNLNHDAMYWYRQDPGQGLRLIYYSQIVNDFQKGDIAEGYSVSREKKESFPLTVTSAQKNPTAFYLCASTSGSGDTQYFGPGTRLTVL.

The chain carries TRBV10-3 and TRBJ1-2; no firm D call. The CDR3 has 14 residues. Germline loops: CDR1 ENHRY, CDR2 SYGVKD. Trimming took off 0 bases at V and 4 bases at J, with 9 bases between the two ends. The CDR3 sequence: CAISESEGIYGYTF. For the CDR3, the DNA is TGTGCCATCAGTGAGTCGGAGGGAATCTATGGCTACACCTTC.

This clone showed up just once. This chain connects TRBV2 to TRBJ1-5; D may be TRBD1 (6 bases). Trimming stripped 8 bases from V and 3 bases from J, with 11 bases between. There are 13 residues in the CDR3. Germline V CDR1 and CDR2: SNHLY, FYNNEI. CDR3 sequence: CASRQGSNQPQHF. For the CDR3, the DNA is TGTGCCAGCCGTCAGGGGTCCAATCAGCCCCAGCATTTT.

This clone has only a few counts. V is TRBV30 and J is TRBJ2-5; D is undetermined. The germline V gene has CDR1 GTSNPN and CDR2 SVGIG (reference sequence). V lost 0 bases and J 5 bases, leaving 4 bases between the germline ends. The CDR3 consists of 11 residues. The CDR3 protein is CAWSVEETQYF. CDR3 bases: TGTGCCTGGAGTGTAGAGGAGACCCAGTACTTC.

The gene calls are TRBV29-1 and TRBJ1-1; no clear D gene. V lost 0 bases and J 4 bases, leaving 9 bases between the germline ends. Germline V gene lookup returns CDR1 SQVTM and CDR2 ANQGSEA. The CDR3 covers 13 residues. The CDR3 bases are TGCAGCGTTGAAGAAGTGCTCGGCACTGAAGCTTTCTTT. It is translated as CSVEEVLGTEAFF.

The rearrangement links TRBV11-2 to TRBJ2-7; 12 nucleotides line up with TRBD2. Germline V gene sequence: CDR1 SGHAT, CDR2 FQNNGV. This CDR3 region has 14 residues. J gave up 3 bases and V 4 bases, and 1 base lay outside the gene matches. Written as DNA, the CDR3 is TGTGCCAGCAGCTCGACTAGCGGGGGCTACGAGCAGTACTTC. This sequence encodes CASSSTSGGYEQYF. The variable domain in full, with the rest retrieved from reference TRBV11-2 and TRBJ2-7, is EAGVAQSPRYKIIEKRQSVAFWCNPISGHATLYWYQQILGQGPKLLIQFQNNGVVDDSQLPKDRFSAERLKGVDSTLKIQPAKLEDSAVYLCASSSTSGGYEQYFGPGTRLTVT.

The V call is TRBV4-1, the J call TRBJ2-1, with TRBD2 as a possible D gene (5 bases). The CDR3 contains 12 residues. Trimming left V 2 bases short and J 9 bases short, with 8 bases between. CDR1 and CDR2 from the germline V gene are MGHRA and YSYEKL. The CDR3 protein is CASSQFAGEQFF. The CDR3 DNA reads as TGCGCCAGCAGCCAATTTGCGGGTGAGCAGTTCTTC.

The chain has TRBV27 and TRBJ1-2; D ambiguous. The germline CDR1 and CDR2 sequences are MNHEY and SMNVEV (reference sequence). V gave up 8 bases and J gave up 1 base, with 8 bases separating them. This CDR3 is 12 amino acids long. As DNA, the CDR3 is TGTGCCAGCCTTGACGATAACTATGGCTACACCTTC. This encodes CASLDDNYGYTF.

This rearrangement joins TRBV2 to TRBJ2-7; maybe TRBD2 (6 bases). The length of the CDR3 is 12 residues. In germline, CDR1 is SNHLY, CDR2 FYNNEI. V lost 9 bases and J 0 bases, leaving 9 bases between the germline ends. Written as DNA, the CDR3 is TGTGCCAGTCTCGGGAGCTCCTACGAGCAGTACTTC. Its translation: CASLGSSYEQYF.

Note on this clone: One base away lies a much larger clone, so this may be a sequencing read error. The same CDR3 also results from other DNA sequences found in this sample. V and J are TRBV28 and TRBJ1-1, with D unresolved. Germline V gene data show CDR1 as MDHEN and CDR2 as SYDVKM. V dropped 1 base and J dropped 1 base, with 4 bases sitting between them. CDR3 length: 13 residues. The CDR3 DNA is TGTGCCAGCAGTTTATTAAGGAACACTGAAGCTTTCTTT. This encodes CASSLLRNTEAFF.